This entry concerns a single T cell receptor (beta chain). Its antigen remains unidentified. This entry comes from a study of cytomegalovirus exposure and HLA in healthy donors. This CDR3 has 14 amino acids. The germline CDR1 and CDR2 sequences are LNHDA and SQIVND (reference sequence). Trimming removed 6 bases from V and 3 bases from J; junction bases left unmatched: 7. Primers included in the PCR were 60 Vbeta and 13 Jbeta primers. The protocol was immunoSEQ multiplex PCR, while the TCRdb copy is restricted to in-frame clones and leaves out a portion. The table shows about 130,000 clones, with almost 85% occurring only once. Study-level results: Using a false discovery rate of 0.05, a later analysis showed that 16,951 TCR beta sequences were associated with HLA alleles. Cytomegalovirus status was reportedly diagnosed by the classifier with high specificity and sensitivity. Later, TCR association rates were found to vary by HLA locus, highest for DRB1 and lowest for HLA-C. Later analysis associated a missense DCLRE1C variant with TCR beta V- and J-gene trimming.

Sequencing was performed on PBMCs. The gene calls are TRBV19 and TRBJ1-2, with 7 bases lining up with TRBD1. This TCR came from a boy between 2 and 15 years old in good health and CMV-seronegative. The DNA for the CDR3 is TGTGCCAGTAGGACAGGGTCCGGTGACTATGGCTACACCTTC. Translating it yields CASRTGSGDYGYTF. Variable domain in full (rest from reference TRBV19 and TRBJ1-2): DGGITQSPKYLFRKEGQNVTLSCEQNLNHDAMYWYRQDPGQGLRLIYYSQIVNDFQKGDIAEGYSVSREKKESFPLTVTSAQKNPTAFYLCASRTGSGDYGYTFGSGTRLTVV.